The clone carrying this TCR beta chain was detected only a few times. The target antigen is unknown. The sample belongs to a study of early T cells in non-severe SARS-CoV-2 infection. The overall study: Bulk RNA taken from unsorted whole blood was sequenced, leaving chains unpaired.

As part of library construction, unique molecular identifiers were attached to individual cDNA molecules. Each CDR3 protein gets one entry after TCRdb re-called the 5' RACE reads with MiXCR. The table has some 60,000 distinct CDR3 sequences, around 12% seen once. Whole-study findings and limits: In VDJdb matching, anti-spike CD8 responses were favored while private and CD4 specificities went missing.

The V segment lost 3 bases and the J segment 6 bases; nucleotides outside the gene matches: 8. Germline V lookup: CDR1 SGHNT, CDR2 YYREEE (reference sequence). There are 15 residues in the CDR3. The sample consisted of whole blood, taken at baseline. J is TRBJ2-3 and V is TRBV5-4; 9 positions match TRBD1. The TCR sequence derives from an adult who was a healthcare worker with PCR-confirmed SARS-CoV-2 infection or an uninfected control (not recorded which). CDR3 sequence reads: CASSSRDREADTQYF. In DNA form, the CDR3 reads TGTGCCAGCAGCTCCCGGGACAGGGAGGCGGATACGCAGTATTTT.